This entry features one T cell receptor beta chain sequence. Germline V CDR1 and CDR2: SGHRS, YFSETQ. The junction had 9 bases not matched to a gene; V was cut back by 3 bases and J by 0 bases. This CDR3 has 19 amino acids. Study processing details: Amplification from reference gene primers served as the basis for estimated nucleated cell counts. Profiling relied on immunoSEQ multiplex PCR, and the TCRdb table lists in-frame clones only, not all of them. Clonal size and the V and J genes are those of that table, whereas D and trimming came from the DNA. This sample carries roughly 350,000 clones, about 87% of them seen once, and the ten largest clones take 8% to 13%. This sample is part of a study of blood T cell repertoires in COVID-19. Study at large: The origin of the acute and convalescent COVID-19 samples was the United States, Italy and Spain. Sample material is recorded as cDNA or gDNA derived from T cells, B-cell-depleted T cells, or PBMCs.

Seattle patients were enrolled while actively infected and followed longitudinally. This chain joins TRBV5-1 and TRBJ2-3, with 14 nucleotides matching TRBD2. The sequencing input was peripheral blood. The source of this sequence is a woman in her 30s with COVID-19, enrolled during active disease. The CDR3 DNA is TGCGCCAGCAGCTCGGGACTAGCGGGAGCCACCATAAGCACAGATACGCAGTATTTT. It specifies CASSSGLAGATISTDTQYF.